This T cell receptor beta chain appears in the sequencing data of a study of blood T cell repertoires in COVID-19 (dated by TCRdb to the early 2020s). With regard to the full study: Samples covering the acute and convalescent phases of COVID-19 were provided by collaborators in the United States, Italy and Spain. The prospective study material was composed of cDNA or gDNA derived from T cells, B-cell-depleted T cells, or PBMCs. Deeply sampled blood TCRbeta repertoires from subjects exposed to, actively infected with, or recovered from COVID-19 were included in the dataset. The repertoires were made available in a free public database intended to serve as a resource for research on the immune response to SARS-CoV-2. The samples were drawn from the first 160 participants of the ongoing ImmuneRACE study and from some 1,300 subjects provided by 6 global collaborators. Nearly every sample came with metadata listing a de-identified subject ID, COVID-19 status, age in years and sex. Where available, HLA class I and class II types were obtained from metadata supplied by the sample provider rather than from assay-based typing.

V is cut by 4 bases and J by 1 base, and the space between the germline ends is 8 bases. CDR3 length: 13 amino acids, cysteine to phenylalanine. Here the CDR3 DNA is all that survives: 39 bases in frame from base 1. In the germline V gene (reference sequence), CDR1 corresponds to LGHDT and CDR2 to YNNKEL. The paper as a whole reports these results and caveats: Clinical and demographic metadata were provided uncurated, with the amount varying by source and participant.

Of note for this clone: Which antigen it targets is not known. No much larger clone is present one base from it, and per-base qualities are unavailable.

TCRbeta CDR3 regions were amplified from genomic DNA by means of the immunoSEQ Assay, a bias-controlled multiplex PCR. The study's processing was this. Within the assay, amplification of reference gene primers was used to estimate how many nucleated cells each sample contained. To quantify the absolute abundance of each unique TCRbeta CDR3 rearrangement, sequence reads were collapsed and filtered. For each sample, productive Simpson clonality was calculated as the square root of Simpson's diversity index over productive rearrangements. TCRdb limited this immuneACCESS table to in-frame rearrangements with V and J called. A share of clones is missing; checked studies link under half to unresolved V genes, and the rest is unexplained. V, J and clone size are those of that table, while D and trimming were read from the DNA. For this sample there are 130,000 or so clones; approximately 86% appear just once. The ten biggest clones cover around 19% of the sample.

A second Seattle source provided samples from volunteer blood donors who had recovered from COVID-19. The collaborating institutions used their own protocols to collect whole blood in K2EDTA tubes. Collaborator samples were shipped for TCRbeta analysis as frozen whole blood, isolated PBMCs, or DNA extracted from either sample type. The sequence derives from a woman aged 45-65 years who had recovered from COVID-19. The chain is made from TRBV3-1 (or the pseudogene TRBV3-2) and TRBJ2-7, and TRBD2 may be the D gene, going by 6 matching bases. The sequencing input was peripheral blood. The sequenced DNA: TGTGCCAGCAGCCTCCGGGGGTCCTACGAGCAGTACTTC. This sequence encodes CASSLRGSYEQYF.